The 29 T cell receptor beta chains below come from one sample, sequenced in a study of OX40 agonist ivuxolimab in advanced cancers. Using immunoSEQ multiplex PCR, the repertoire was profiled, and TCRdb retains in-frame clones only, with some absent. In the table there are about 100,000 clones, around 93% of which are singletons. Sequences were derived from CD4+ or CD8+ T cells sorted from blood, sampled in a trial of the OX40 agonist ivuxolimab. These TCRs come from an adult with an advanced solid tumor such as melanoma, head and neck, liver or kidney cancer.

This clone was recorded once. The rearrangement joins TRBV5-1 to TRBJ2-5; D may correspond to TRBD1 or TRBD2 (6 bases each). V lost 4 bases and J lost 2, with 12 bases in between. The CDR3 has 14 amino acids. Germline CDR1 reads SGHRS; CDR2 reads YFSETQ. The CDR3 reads CASSEQGGQETQYF. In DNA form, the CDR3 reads TGCGCCAGCAGCGAACAGGGAGGTCAAGAGACCCAGTACTTC.

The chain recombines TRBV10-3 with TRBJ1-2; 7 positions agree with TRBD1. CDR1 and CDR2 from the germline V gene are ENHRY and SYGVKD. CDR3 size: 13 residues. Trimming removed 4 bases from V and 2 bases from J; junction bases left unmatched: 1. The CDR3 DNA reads TGTGCCATCAGTGGGGACAGAAACTATGGCTACACCTTC. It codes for CAISGDRNYGYTF.

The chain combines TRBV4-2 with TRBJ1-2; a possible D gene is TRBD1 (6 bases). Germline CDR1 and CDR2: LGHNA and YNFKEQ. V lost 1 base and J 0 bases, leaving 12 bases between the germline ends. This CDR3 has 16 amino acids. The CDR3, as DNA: TGTGCCAGCAGCCAAGGGAGGACAGATTCTAACTATGGCTACACCTTC. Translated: CASSQGRTDSNYGYTF.

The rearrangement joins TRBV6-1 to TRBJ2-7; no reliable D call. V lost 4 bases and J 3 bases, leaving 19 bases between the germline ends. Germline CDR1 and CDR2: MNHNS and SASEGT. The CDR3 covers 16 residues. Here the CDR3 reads CASSVVAAVTLYEQYF. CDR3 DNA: TGTGCCAGCAGTGTCGTCGCCGCCGTTACCCTCTACGAGCAGTACTTC.

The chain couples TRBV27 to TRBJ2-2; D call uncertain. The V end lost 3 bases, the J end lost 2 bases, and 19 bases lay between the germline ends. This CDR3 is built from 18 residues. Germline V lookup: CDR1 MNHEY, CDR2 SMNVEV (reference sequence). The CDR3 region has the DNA TGTGCCAGCAGTTTGACATCATGGGTCCACTTCAACACCGGGGAGCTGTTTTTT. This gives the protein CASSLTSWVHFNTGELFF.

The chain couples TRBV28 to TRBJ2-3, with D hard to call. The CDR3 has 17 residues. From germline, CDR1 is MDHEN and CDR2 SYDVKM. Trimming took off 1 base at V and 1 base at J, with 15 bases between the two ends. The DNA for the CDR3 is TGTGCCAGCAGTTTATCTCTCGCAGTCCAAGGCACAGATACGCAGTATTTT. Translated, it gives CASSLSLAVQGTDTQYF.

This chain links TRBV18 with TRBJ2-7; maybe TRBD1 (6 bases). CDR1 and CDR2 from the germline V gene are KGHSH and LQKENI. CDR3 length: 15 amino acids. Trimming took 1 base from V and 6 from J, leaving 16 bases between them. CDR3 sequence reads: CASSPLGPQGSEQYF. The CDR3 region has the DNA TGTGCCAGCTCACCACTTGGACCTCAGGGGTCCGAGCAGTACTTC.

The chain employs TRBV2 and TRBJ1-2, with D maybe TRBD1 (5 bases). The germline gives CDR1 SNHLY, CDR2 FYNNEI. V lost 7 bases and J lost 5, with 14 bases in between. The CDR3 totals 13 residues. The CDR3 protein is CASTLVGAYGYTF. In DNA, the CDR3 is TGTGCCAGCACCTTAGTAGGGGCTTATGGCTACACCTTC.

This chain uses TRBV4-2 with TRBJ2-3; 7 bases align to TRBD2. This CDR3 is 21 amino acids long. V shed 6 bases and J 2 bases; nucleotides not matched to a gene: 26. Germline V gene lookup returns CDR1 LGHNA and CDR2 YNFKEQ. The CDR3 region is CASSQQDPRGTIRGATDTQYF. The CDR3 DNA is TGTGCCAGCAGTCAACAAGATCCTCGGGGGACTATCAGAGGAGCCACAGATACGCAGTATTTT.

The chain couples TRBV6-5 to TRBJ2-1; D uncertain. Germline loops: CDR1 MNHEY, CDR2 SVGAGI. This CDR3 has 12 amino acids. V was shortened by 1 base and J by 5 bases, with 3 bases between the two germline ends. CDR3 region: CASSYLNNEQFF. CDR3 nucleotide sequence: TGTGCCAGCAGTTACTTGAACAATGAGCAGTTCTTC.

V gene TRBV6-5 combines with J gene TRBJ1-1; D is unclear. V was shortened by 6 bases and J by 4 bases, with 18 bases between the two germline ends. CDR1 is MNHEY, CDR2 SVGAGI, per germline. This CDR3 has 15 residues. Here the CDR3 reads CASRILTRPGTEAFF. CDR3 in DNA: TGTGCCAGCAGGATCTTAACACGGCCGGGCACTGAAGCTTTCTTT.

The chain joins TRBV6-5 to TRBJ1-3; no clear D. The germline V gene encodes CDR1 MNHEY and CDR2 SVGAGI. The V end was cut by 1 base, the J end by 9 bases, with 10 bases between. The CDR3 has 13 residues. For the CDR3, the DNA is TGTGCCAGCAGTTACTTCGAGTCGGGCACCATATATTTT. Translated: CASSYFESGTIYF.

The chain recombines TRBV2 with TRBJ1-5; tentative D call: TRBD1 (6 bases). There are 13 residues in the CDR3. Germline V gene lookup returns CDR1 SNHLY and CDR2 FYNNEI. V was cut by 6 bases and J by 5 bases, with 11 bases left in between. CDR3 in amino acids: CASSLGGDQPQHF. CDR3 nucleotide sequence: TGTGCCAGCAGCTTAGGGGGGGATCAGCCCCAGCATTTT. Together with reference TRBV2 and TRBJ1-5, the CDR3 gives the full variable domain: EPEVTQTPSHQVTQMGQEVILRCVPISNHLYFYWYRQILGQKVEFLVSFYNNEISEKSEIFDDQFSVERPDGSNFTLKIRSTKLEDSAMYFCASSLGGDQPQHFGDGTRLSIL.

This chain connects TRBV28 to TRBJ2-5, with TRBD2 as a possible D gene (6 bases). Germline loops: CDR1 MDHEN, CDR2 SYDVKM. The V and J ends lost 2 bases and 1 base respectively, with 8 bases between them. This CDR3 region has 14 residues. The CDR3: CASSLGAGQETQYF. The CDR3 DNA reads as TGTGCCAGCAGTTTAGGAGCGGGCCAAGAGACCCAGTACTTC. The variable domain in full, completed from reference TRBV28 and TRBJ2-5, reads DVKVTQSSRYLVKRTGEKVFLECVQDMDHENMFWYRQDPGLGLRLIYFSYDVKMKEKGDIPEGYSVSREKKERFSLILESASTNQTSMYLCASSLGAGQETQYFGPGTRLLVL.

CDR3 nucleotides: TGTGCCAGCAGTTTAGCGGGAGGGCTCGAGCAGTACTTC. Translating gives CASSLAGGLEQYF. V and J are TRBV28 and TRBJ2-7; 9 nucleotides agree with TRBD2. With 2 bases clipped from V and 6 bases from J, the junction kept 2 bases outside the gene matches. CDR3 length: 13 amino acids. Germline loops: CDR1 MDHEN, CDR2 SYDVKM.

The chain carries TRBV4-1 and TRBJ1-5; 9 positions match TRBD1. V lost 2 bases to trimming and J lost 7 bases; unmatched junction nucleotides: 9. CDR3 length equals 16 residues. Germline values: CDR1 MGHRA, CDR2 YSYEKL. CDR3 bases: TGCGCCAGCAGCCAACCACTCACCGGGACAGGGCAGCCCCAGCATTTT. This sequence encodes CASSQPLTGTGQPQHF.

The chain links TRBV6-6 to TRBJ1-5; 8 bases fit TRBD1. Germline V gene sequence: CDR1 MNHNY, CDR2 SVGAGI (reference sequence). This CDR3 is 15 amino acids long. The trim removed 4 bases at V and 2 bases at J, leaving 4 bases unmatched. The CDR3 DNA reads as TGTGCCAGCAGTTTAGGACAGGGCGGCAATCAGCCCCAGCATTTT. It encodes CASSLGQGGNQPQHF.

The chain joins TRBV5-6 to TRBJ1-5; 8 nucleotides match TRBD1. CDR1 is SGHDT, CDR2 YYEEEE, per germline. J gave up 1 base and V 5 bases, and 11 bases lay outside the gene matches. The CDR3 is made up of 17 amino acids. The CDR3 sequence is CASSSAKRQGSNQPQHF. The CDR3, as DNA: TGTGCCAGCAGTTCCGCGAAACGACAGGGGAGCAATCAGCCCCAGCATTTT.

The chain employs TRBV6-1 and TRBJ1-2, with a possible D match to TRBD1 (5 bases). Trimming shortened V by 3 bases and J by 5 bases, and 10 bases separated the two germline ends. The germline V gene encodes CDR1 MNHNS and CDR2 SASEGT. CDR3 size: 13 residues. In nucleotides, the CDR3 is TGTGCCAGCAGTGAGCGGACACCATATGGCTACACCTTC. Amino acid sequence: CASSERTPYGYTF.

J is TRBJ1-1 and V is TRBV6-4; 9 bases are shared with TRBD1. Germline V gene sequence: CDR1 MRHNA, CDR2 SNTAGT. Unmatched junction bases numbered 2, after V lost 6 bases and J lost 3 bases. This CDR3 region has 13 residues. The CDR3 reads CASRRQGDTEAFF. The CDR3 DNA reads TGTGCCAGCAGGCGACAGGGGGACACTGAAGCTTTCTTT.

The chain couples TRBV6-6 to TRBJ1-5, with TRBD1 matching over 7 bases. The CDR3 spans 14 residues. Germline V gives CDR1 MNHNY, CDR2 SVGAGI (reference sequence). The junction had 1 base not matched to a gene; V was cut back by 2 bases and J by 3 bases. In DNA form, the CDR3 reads TGTGCCAGCAGTTACAGGGGGCCCAATCAGCCCCAGCATTTT. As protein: CASSYRGPNQPQHF.

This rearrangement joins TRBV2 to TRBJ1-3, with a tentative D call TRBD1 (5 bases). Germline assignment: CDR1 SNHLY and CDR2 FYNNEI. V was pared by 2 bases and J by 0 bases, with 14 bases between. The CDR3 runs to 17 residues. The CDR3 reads CASSEQGYPRSGNTIYF. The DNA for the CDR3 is TGTGCCAGCAGTGAACAGGGTTATCCACGCTCTGGAAACACCATATATTTT.

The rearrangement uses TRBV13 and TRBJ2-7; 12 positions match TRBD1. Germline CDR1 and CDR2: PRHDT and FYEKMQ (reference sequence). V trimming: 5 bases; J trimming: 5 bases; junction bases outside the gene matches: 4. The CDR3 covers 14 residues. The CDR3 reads CASSNRDRGHEQYF. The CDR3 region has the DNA TGTGCCAGCAGCAACCGGGACAGGGGGCACGAGCAGTACTTC.

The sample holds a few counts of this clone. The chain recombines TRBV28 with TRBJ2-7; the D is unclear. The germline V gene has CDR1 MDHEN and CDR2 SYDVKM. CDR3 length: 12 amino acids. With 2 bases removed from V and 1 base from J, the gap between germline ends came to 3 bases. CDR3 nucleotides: TGTGCCAGCAGTTTAACTTCCTACGAGCAGTACTTC. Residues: CASSLTSYEQYF. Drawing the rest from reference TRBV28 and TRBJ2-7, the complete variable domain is DVKVTQSSRYLVKRTGEKVFLECVQDMDHENMFWYRQDPGLGLRLIYFSYDVKMKEKGDIPEGYSVSREKKERFSLILESASTNQTSMYLCASSLTSYEQYFGPGTRLTVT.

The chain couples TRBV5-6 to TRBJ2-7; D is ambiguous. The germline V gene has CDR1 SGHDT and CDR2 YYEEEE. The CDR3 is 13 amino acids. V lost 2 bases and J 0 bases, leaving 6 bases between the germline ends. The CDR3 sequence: CASSFLSSYEQYF. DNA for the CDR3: TGTGCCAGCAGCTTTCTAAGCTCCTACGAGCAGTACTTC.

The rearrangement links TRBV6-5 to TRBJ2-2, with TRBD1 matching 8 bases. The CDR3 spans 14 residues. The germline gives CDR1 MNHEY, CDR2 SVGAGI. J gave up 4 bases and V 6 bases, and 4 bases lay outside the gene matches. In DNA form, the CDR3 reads TGTGCCAGCAGGGACAGGGCGGGCACCGGGGAGCTGTTTTTT. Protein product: CASRDRAGTGELFF.

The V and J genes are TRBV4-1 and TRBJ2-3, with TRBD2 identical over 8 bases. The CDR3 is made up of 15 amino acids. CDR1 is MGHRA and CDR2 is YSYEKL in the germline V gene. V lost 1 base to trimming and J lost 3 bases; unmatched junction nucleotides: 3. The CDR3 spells CASSQVGGRTDTQYF. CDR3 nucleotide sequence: TGCGCCAGCAGCCAAGTGGGCGGGAGGACAGATACGCAGTATTTT.

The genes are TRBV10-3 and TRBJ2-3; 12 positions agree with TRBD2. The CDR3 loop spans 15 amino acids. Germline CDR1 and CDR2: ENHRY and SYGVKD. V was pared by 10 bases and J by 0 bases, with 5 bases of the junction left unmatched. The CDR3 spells CATRGTSGSTDTQYF. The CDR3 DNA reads TGTGCCACCCGCGGGACTAGCGGGAGCACAGATACGCAGTATTTT.

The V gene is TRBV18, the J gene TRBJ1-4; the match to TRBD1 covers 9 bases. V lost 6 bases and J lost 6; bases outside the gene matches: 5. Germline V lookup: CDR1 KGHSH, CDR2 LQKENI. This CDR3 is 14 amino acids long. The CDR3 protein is CASSPGTGYEKLFF. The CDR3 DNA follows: TGTGCCAGCTCCCCCGGGACAGGGTATGAAAAACTGTTTTTT.